These 5 T cell receptor beta chains originate from one sample sequenced in a study of T cells after yellow fever vaccination. From the 5' RACE reads, TCRdb called clonotypes with MiXCR, one entry per CDR3 protein. The data hold more than 300,000 distinct CDR3 sequences, with roughly 7% observed a single time. Specimen: PBMCs, collected more than 40 days after the first yellow fever vaccination. The receptors come from a man aged 18-30 years who received the YFV17D yellow fever vaccine.

The chain uses TRBV5-1 and TRBJ1-4; D is undetermined. Germline V gene sequence: CDR1 SGHRS, CDR2 YFSETQ. CDR3 length: 14 amino acids. The V and J ends lost 0 bases and 4 bases respectively, with 7 bases between them. DNA of the CDR3: TGCGCCAGCAGCTTGGTGGGTCATAATGAAAAACTGTTTTTT. Residues: CASSLVGHNEKLFF.

The J gene is TRBJ1-6, the V gene TRBV20-1; weak D call: TRBD1 (5 bases). The V gene lost 2 bases and the J gene lost 7 bases, with 12 bases spanning the gap. The CDR3 has 14 residues. The germline CDR1 and CDR2 sequences are DFQATT and SNEGSKA (reference sequence). CDR3 in DNA: TGCAGTGCTAGATTTCAGGGAGGGAATTCACCCCTCCACTTT. Translating it yields CSARFQGGNSPLHF.

This clonotype was found a few times. The chain combines TRBV12-3 or TRBV12-4 with TRBJ1-5; D ambiguous. The CDR3 sequence is 13 residues long. The V end was cut by 5 bases, the J end by 12 bases, with 17 bases between. This chain's CDR3 is CASSLNRAWLQHF. Here the CDR3 DNA reads TGTGCCAGCAGTCTCAACCGGGCCTGGCTCCAGCATTTT.

This clonotype was seen more than once but under ten times. The chain joins TRBV5-5 to TRBJ2-7; 10 nucleotides align to TRBD1. The CDR3 length is 16 residues. Germline V gives CDR1 SGHKS, CDR2 YYEKEE (reference sequence). J lost 0 bases, V lost 2 bases, and 5 bases had no gene match. CDR3 sequence reads: CASSLPGTGDSYEQYV. The CDR3 DNA follows: TGTGCCAGCAGCTTACCGGGGACAGGGGACTCCTACGAGCAGTACGTC.

The sample holds many counts of this clonotype. The genes are TRBV5-1 and TRBJ2-2, with a possible D match to TRBD1 (5 bases). CDR3 size: 14 residues. Germline values: CDR1 SGHRS, CDR2 YFSETQ. V was clipped by 3 bases and J by 5 bases, with 11 bases between them. The chain's CDR3 is CASSSTRETGELFF. The CDR3 DNA sequence: TGCGCCAGCAGCTCAACCAGGGAAACCGGGGAGCTGTTTTTT. The complete variable domain, with remaining parts taken from reference TRBV5-1 and TRBJ2-2, reads KAGVTQTPRYLIKTRGQQVTLSCSPISGHRSVSWYQQTPGQGLQFLFEYFSETQRNKGNFPGRFSGRQFSNSRSEMNVSTLELGDSALYLCASSSTRETGELFFGEGSRLTVL.